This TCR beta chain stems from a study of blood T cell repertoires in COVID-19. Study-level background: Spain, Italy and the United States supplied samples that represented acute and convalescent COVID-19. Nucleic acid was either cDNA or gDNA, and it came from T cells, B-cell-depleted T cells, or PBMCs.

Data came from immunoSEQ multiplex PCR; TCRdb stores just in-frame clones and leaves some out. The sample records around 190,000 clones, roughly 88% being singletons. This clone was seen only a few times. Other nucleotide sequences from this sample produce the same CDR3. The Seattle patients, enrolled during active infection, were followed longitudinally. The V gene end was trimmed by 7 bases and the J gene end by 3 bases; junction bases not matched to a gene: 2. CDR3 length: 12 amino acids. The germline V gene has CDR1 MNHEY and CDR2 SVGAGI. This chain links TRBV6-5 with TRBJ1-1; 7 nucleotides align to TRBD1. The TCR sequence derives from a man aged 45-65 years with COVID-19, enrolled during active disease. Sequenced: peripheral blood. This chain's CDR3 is CASNRGDTEAFF. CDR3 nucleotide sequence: TGTGCCAGCAACAGGGGTGACACTGAAGCTTTCTTT.